Presented here are 20 T cell receptor beta chains from one specimen sequenced in a study of response to subunit inactivated influenza vaccine (dated by TCRdb to 2017 to 2018). Library construction relied on RT-PCR. TCRdb shows the sequencer as Illumina HiSeq 2500. TCRdb reran the public reads through fastp at Q25 and MiXCR, keeping productive beta chains. Merged by CDR3 protein, the rows form single entries marked with the most common genes and DNA. In this sample the table shows under 950,000 distinct CDR3 sequences, about 20% of which occur a single time. The ten largest clones capture 10% to 13% of the sample. Source: PBMCs from blood, taken around 5 days after vaccination. The receptor set was obtained from a man aged 50 to 59 who received an inactivated influenza vaccine. Donor details come from another sample of the same person, matched by shared clones.

This rearrangement joins TRBV28 to TRBJ2-2; D perhaps matches TRBD1 (6 bases). CDR3 size: 14 residues. The germline V gene encodes CDR1 MDHEN and CDR2 SYDVKM. Trimming cost V 6 bases and J 0 bases, with 8 bases left between them. The CDR3 sequence: CASRGTPNTGELFF. CDR3 DNA: TGTGCCAGCAGAGGGACACCGAACACCGGGGAGCTGTTTTTT.

This clonotype was seen many times. The rearrangement uses TRBV4-2 and TRBJ2-3, with 10 positions matching TRBD2. After removal of 3 bases from V and 6 bases from J, the junction contained 6 bases not matched to a gene. This CDR3 has 15 amino acids. CDR1 LGHNA and CDR2 YNFKEQ come from the germline V gene. The CDR3 protein is CASSHSGGALDTQYF. CDR3 DNA: TGTGCCAGCAGCCACAGCGGGGGGGCCTTGGATACGCAGTATTTT.

This clonotype was seen a handful of times. The rearrangement uses TRBV6-5 and TRBJ2-3, with D possibly TRBD2 on 5 matching bases. Germline-derived CDR1 and CDR2 are MNHEY and SVGAGI. The CDR3 runs to 14 residues. Trimming took off 2 bases at V and 2 bases at J, with 8 bases between the two ends. CDR3 in DNA: TGTGCCAGCAGTTACACGCGGGCCACAGATACGCAGTATTTT. This gives the protein CASSYTRATDTQYF.

This chain uses TRBV15 with TRBJ2-3; D ambiguous. The CDR3 runs 15 residues. Germline V CDR1 and CDR2: LNHNV, YYDKDF (reference sequence). Deletions cut 3 bases from V and 1 base from J, with 11 bases between. The chain's CDR3 is CATSSASRGTDTQYF. For the CDR3, the DNA is TGTGCCACCAGCAGCGCTAGTCGGGGCACAGATACGCAGTATTTT. Looking up the rest from reference TRBV15 and TRBJ2-3 gives the full variable domain: DAMVIQNPRYQVTQFGKPVTLSCSQTLNHNVMYWYQQKSSQAPKLLFHYYDKDFNNEADTPDNFQSRRPNTSFCFLDIRSPGLGDTAMYLCATSSASRGTDTQYFGPGTRLTVL.

The chain employs TRBV7-2 and TRBJ2-7, with 7 bases identical to TRBD2. CDR1 SGHTA and CDR2 FQGNSA come from the germline V gene. V trimming: 11 bases; J trimming: 2 bases; junction bases outside the gene matches: 9. The CDR3 is made up of 13 amino acids. The CDR3: CALELADTYEQYF. The CDR3 nucleotides read TGTGCCCTTGAGCTAGCGGACACCTACGAGCAGTACTTC.

This clonotype was seen only a few times. The chain uses TRBV7-9 and TRBJ2-3, with D unclear. This CDR3 region has 14 residues. Trimming cost V 0 bases and J 4 bases, with 8 bases left between them. CDR1 is SEHNR and CDR2 is FQNEAQ in the germline V gene (reference sequence). CDR3: CASSLASAADTQYF. DNA for the CDR3: TGTGCCAGCAGCTTAGCGTCTGCGGCAGATACGCAGTATTTT.

This clonotype was counted between two and nine times. This chain connects TRBV5-1 to TRBJ2-7, with TRBD2 matching over 9 bases. The germline V gene encodes CDR1 SGHRS and CDR2 YFSETQ. J was trimmed by 4 bases and V by 4 bases; bases with no gene match: 12. The CDR3 is 16 residues long. The CDR3 region is CASSPRTSASGYEQYF. CDR3 DNA: TGCGCCAGCAGCCCGAGGACTAGCGCAAGTGGGTACGAGCAGTACTTC.

The rearrangement joins TRBV4-3 to TRBJ2-7, with 7 positions matching TRBD2. CDR3 length: 15 amino acids. Trimming cost V 4 bases and J 0 bases; bases outside gene matches: 6. CDR1 and CDR2 (germline): LGHNA, YSLEER. The CDR3 sequence: CASSRSGTDSYEQYF. Written as DNA, the CDR3 is TGCGCCAGCAGCCGAAGCGGGACTGACTCCTACGAGCAGTACTTC.

This clonotype has just a few counts. The chain uses TRBV27 and TRBJ1-1; no firm D call. There are 17 residues in the CDR3. V dropped 2 bases and J dropped 3 bases, with 19 bases sitting between them. The germline V gene encodes CDR1 MNHEY and CDR2 SMNVEV (reference sequence). The CDR3 sequence is CASSLGPYGVSDTEAFF. The DNA of the CDR3 is TGTGCCAGCAGTTTAGGTCCCTATGGGGTGTCGGACACTGAAGCTTTCTTT.

This clonotype turned up a few times. V and J are TRBV5-1 and TRBJ2-3, with a tentative D call TRBD2 (6 bases). This CDR3 is 16 amino acids long. Trimming removed 0 bases from V and 1 base from J, with 12 bases in between. CDR1 and CDR2 from the germline V gene are SGHRS and YFSETQ. CDR3 sequence reads: CASSLVTSSRTDTQYF. DNA of the CDR3: TGCGCCAGCAGCTTGGTGACTAGTAGTCGCACAGATACGCAGTATTTT.

CDR3 nucleotide sequence: TGTGCCAGCAGCGCAGGGGCCACTAATGAAAAACTGTTTTTT. Translated: CASSAGATNEKLFF. V is TRBV7-2 and J is TRBJ1-4; TRBD1 might be the D (6 bases). Between the trimmed V and J ends, which lost 5 bases and 2 bases, there was a span of 9 bases. Looked up from germline, CDR1 is SGHTA and CDR2 is FQGNSA. The CDR3 totals 14 residues.

This clonotype was detected many times. The V and J genes are TRBV4-3 and TRBJ2-3, with D perhaps matching TRBD2 (5 bases). The CDR3 sequence is 16 residues long. From germline, CDR1 is LGHNA and CDR2 YSLEER. The V and J ends lost 0 bases and 2 bases respectively, with 12 bases between them. CDR3 in amino acids: CASSQDFRGSTDTQYF. CDR3 bases: TGCGCCAGCAGCCAAGATTTTCGGGGATCCACAGATACGCAGTATTTT.

The V and J genes are TRBV4-1 and TRBJ1-5, with 7 bases aligning to TRBD1. Germline V gene data show CDR1 as MGHRA and CDR2 as YSYEKL. The CDR3 loop spans 17 amino acids. The V gene end was trimmed by 0 bases and the J gene end by 4 bases; junction bases not matched to a gene: 9. The CDR3 sequence: CASSQDVRQGGNQPQHF. The CDR3 DNA is TGCGCCAGCAGCCAAGATGTTCGGCAGGGGGGGAATCAGCCCCAGCATTTT.

The chain has TRBV10-3 and TRBJ2-3, with D tentatively TRBD2 (6 bases). The CDR3 totals 16 residues. CDR1 and CDR2 (germline): ENHRY, SYGVKD. Trimming cost V 0 bases and J 2 bases, with 12 bases left between them. The chain's CDR3 is CAISESGDSNTDTQYF. The CDR3 nucleotides are TGTGCCATCAGTGAGTCTGGGGACTCAAACACAGATACGCAGTATTTT.

The CDR3 protein is CASKGGAGTDTQYF. The CDR3 DNA sequence: TGTGCCAGCAAGGGGGGGGCCGGAACAGATACGCAGTATTTT. The chain is built from TRBV12-3 or TRBV12-4 and TRBJ2-3, with a tentative D call TRBD2 (7 bases). The ends were cut back, 7 bases at V and 3 bases at J, with 14 bases in the middle. The CDR3 sequence is 14 residues long.

The chain couples TRBV4-3 to TRBJ2-2; D perhaps matches TRBD2 (5 bases). Looked up from germline, CDR1 is LGHNA and CDR2 is YSLEER. CDR3 size: 15 residues. The V end lost 3 bases, the J end lost 3 bases, and 11 bases lay between the germline ends. CDR3 sequence: CASSHAGLDTGELFF. The CDR3 DNA sequence: TGCGCCAGCAGCCACGCTGGACTCGACACCGGGGAGCTGTTTTTT.

This chain links TRBV20-1 with TRBJ2-5; possible D gene TRBD2, 6 bases. The V gene's germline CDR1 is DFQATT and CDR2 SNEGSKA (reference sequence). This CDR3 comprises 16 residues. Trimming cost V 7 bases and J 4 bases, with 25 bases left between them. CDR3 nucleotide sequence: TGCAGTGTCCCTACGTGGAGGAGGGTGGGGGGAGAGACCCAGTACTTC. Translation gives CSVPTWRRVGGETQYF.

The rearrangement links TRBV12-3 or TRBV12-4 to TRBJ2-3; TRBD2 agrees at 7 bases. V trimming: 9 bases; J trimming: 0 bases; junction bases outside the gene matches: 9. CDR3 size: 15 residues. The CDR3 reads CASTPTRGSTDTQYF. CDR3 DNA sequence: TGTGCCAGTACCCCTACGCGGGGGAGCACAGATACGCAGTATTTT.

V usage is TRBV5-1 and J usage is TRBJ1-1; D is uncertain. Germline CDR1 SGHRS, CDR2 YFSETQ. The CDR3 extends over 11 amino acids. V lost 6 bases, J lost 5 bases, and 8 bases lay in between. Here the CDR3 reads CASKEETEAFF. The CDR3 region has the DNA TGCGCCAGCAAGGAGGAGACTGAAGCTTTCTTT.

This clonotype was counted many times. V usage is TRBV5-5 and J usage is TRBJ2-3, with D tentatively TRBD2 (5 bases). The CDR3 spans 14 residues. Trimming pared 2 bases from V and 4 bases from J, leaving 11 bases between. Germline lookup yields CDR1 SGHKS and CDR2 YYEKEE (reference sequence). This chain's CDR3 is CASSFGDGPDTQYF. DNA of the CDR3: TGTGCCAGCAGCTTCGGGGATGGCCCAGATACGCAGTATTTT.